The clone carrying this T cell receptor beta chain appeared a few times. Antigen: not known. This sample is drawn from a study of CD8+ T cells in alopecia areata. cDNA serving as the sequencing template came from extracted, reverse transcribed RNA. Some clones are missing from TCRdb's copy, which holds only in-frame ones; the method was immunoSEQ multiplex PCR. Here the sample spans 150,000 to 200,000 clones, about half being singletons. Treatment noted: oral pan-JAK inhibitor, 5-10 mg twice daily. Whole-study results and caveats: Scalp specimens additionally yield sequences from normal skin's resident alphabeta T cells.

The germline V gene encodes CDR1 SNHLY and CDR2 FYNNEI. V shed 1 base and J shed 4 bases, with 13 bases lying between them. The CDR3 is 15 residues long. The sequence was collected from a human donor with alopecia areata. This chain joins TRBV2 and TRBJ1-1, with unresolved D. This specimen consisted of CD8+ T cells sorted from blood, obtained at week 52, from a patient treated with tofacitinib. CDR3 DNA sequence: TGTGCCAGCAGTGAAGTGGCACGTCAGACCACTGAAGCTTTCTTT. Translated, it gives CASSEVARQTTEAFF. The full variable domain, with the rest looked up from reference TRBV2 and TRBJ1-1, is EPEVTQTPSHQVTQMGQEVILRCVPISNHLYFYWYRQILGQKVEFLVSFYNNEISEKSEIFDDQFSVERPDGSNFTLKIRSTKLEDSAMYFCASSEVARQTTEAFFGQGTRLTVV.